Each of the 5 T cell receptor beta chains below was sequenced from the same sample in a study of blood T cell repertoires in COVID-19. Some clones are missing from TCRdb's copy, which holds only in-frame ones; the method was immunoSEQ multiplex PCR. The data contain some 300,000 clones, approximately 88% of them singletons. Sequencing was carried out using peripheral blood. Every receptor here comes from a woman in her twenties or thirties who had recovered from COVID-19.

J is TRBJ1-1 and V is TRBV5-1; D is perhaps TRBD1 (5 bases). V was trimmed by 1 base and J by 5 bases, leaving 9 bases between them. CDR1 is SGHRS, CDR2 YFSETQ, per germline. The CDR3 runs to 13 residues. The CDR3 spells CASSLLGRTEAFF. CDR3 DNA: TGCGCCAGCAGCTTGTTGGGGCGAACTGAAGCTTTCTTT. The whole variable domain, filled in from reference TRBV5-1 and TRBJ1-1, reads KAGVTQTPRYLIKTRGQQVTLSCSPISGHRSVSWYQQTPGQGLQFLFEYFSETQRNKGNFPGRFSGRQFSNSRSEMNVSTLELGDSALYLCASSLLGRTEAFFGQGTRLTVV.

The V call is TRBV28, the J call TRBJ1-2; possibly TRBD1 for D (5 bases). The CDR3 contains 16 residues. From germline, CDR1 is MDHEN and CDR2 SYDVKM. V was cut by 3 bases and J by 3 bases, with 17 bases left in between. DNA for the CDR3: TGTGCCAGCAGTTTTGCCCAGGCCAGGGATCACTATGGCTACACCTTC. It encodes CASSFAQARDHYGYTF.

The V and J genes are TRBV3-1 (or the pseudogene TRBV3-2) and TRBJ2-5, with TRBD1 identical over 10 bases. J lost 3 bases, V lost 8 bases, and 3 bases had no gene match. The CDR3 is 13 amino acids. Germline lookup yields CDR1 LGHDT and CDR2 YNNKEL (reference sequence). The chain's CDR3 is CASLGQGEETQYF. CDR3 bases: TGTGCCAGCCTTGGACAGGGGGAAGAGACCCAGTACTTC.

The rearrangement uses TRBV24-1 and TRBJ2-7, with 9 bases aligning to TRBD1. The V segment lost 4 bases and the J segment 7 bases; nucleotides outside the gene matches: 4. CDR3 length: 13 amino acids. Germline values: CDR1 KGHDR, CDR2 SFDVKD. CDR3 sequence: CATSDRDRAEQYF. CDR3 coding DNA: TGTGCCACCAGTGACCGGGACAGGGCGGAGCAGTACTTC.

The chain recombines TRBV2 with TRBJ1-1; D possibly corresponds to TRBD1 (6 bases). This CDR3 contains 13 residues. Trimming left V 0 bases short and J 4 bases short, with 6 bases between. Germline assignment: CDR1 SNHLY and CDR2 FYNNEI. CDR3 loop: CASSEAGGTEAFF. As DNA, the CDR3 is TGTGCCAGCAGTGAAGCAGGGGGCACTGAAGCTTTCTTT.